The T cell receptor beta chain under discussion was sequenced for a study of blood T cells in healthy people across ages. About this clonotype: What it binds is unknown.

This CDR3 is 13 amino acids long. Germline V gives CDR1 SGHTA, CDR2 FQGTGA. V shed 5 bases and J shed 5 bases, with 12 bases lying between them. Sample-barcoded 5' priming and a J-beta primer mix drove a second PCR of 7 to 11 cycles. Every cDNA was tagged by a template-switch adaptor with 12 random nucleotides. TCRdb re-analysed the 5' RACE reads in MiXCR, keeping a single row per CDR3 protein. The sample records about 830,000 distinct CDR3 sequences, around two thirds being singletons. Study observations and caveats: Donors of long life had a larger count of naive CD4+ cells and greater diversity than aged donors.

This TCR was sampled from a young man in good health. The chain recombines TRBV7-3 with TRBJ1-1, with D perhaps TRBD1 (5 bases). Source material: blood. The CDR3 bases are TGTGCCAGCAGCCCTAGTTGGGGGACTGAAGCTTTCTTT. Amino acids: CASSPSWGTEAFF.